Each of the 20 T cell receptor beta chains below was sequenced from the same sample in a study of shared clonotypes between healthy human individuals. TCRdb keeps only in-frame clones here, not all; method: immunoSEQ multiplex PCR. The data show around 500,000 clones, roughly 80% seen once. Material: PBMCs. Receptor source: a woman aged 40-49 years in good health. Some clones in this sample may be carry-over from other donors' samples.

The chain is built from TRBV15 and TRBJ2-7; D not resolved. Per the germline V gene, CDR1 is LNHNV and CDR2 is YYDKDF (reference sequence). The length of the CDR3 is 15 residues. V lost 1 base to trimming and J lost 2 bases, with 12 bases between them. The CDR3 here is CATSRAGRNPYEQYF. CDR3 DNA: TGTGCCACCAGCAGAGCGGGCAGGAACCCCTACGAGCAGTACTTC.

V usage is TRBV29-1 and J usage is TRBJ2-7; 10 nucleotides line up with TRBD1. The germline V gene has CDR1 SQVTM and CDR2 ANQGSEA. V was clipped by 5 bases and J by 4 bases; unmatched bases: 5. This CDR3 region has 13 residues. CDR3 sequence: CSVLGQGIYEQYF. The CDR3 DNA reads TGCAGCGTTTTGGGACAGGGGATATACGAGCAGTACTTC.

The chain employs TRBV7-6 and TRBJ2-5; D is perhaps TRBD1 (6 bases). The CDR3 contains 13 residues. Trimming removed 6 bases at V and 5 bases at J, with 13 bases between. Germline CDR1 is SGHVS and CDR2 is FNYEAQ. CDR3 amino acids: CASRPRGRETQYF. The CDR3 nucleotides read TGTGCCAGCAGGCCCAGGGGCCGGGAGACCCAGTACTTC.

Regarding this clone: A single base is all that separates this from a far larger clone, so a read error is likely. V gene TRBV5-1 combines with J gene TRBJ2-7; the D gene is possibly TRBD1 (6 bases). CDR3 length: 12 residues. V was cut by 5 bases and J by 9 bases, with 15 bases left in between. Germline lookup yields CDR1 SGHRS and CDR2 YFSETQ. The CDR3 region is CASSPQGWGQYF. Written as DNA, the CDR3 is TGCGCCAGCAGTCCACAGGGATGGGGGCAGTACTTC.

The gene calls are TRBV10-1 and TRBJ2-5, with 8 bases identical to TRBD1. The J segment lost 2 bases and the V segment lost 5 bases, leaving 4 bases of the junction unmatched. The CDR3 totals 14 residues. CDR1 WNHNN and CDR2 SYGVQD come from the germline V gene (reference sequence). CDR3 loop: CASSSQGAQETQYF. DNA of the CDR3: TGCGCCAGCAGTTCGCAGGGGGCTCAAGAGACCCAGTACTTC.

This chain uses TRBV6-5 with TRBJ1-2; D is undetermined. Germline V gene lookup returns CDR1 MNHEY and CDR2 SVGAGI. Trimming pared 5 bases from V and 8 bases from J, leaving 12 bases between. This CDR3 spans 12 amino acids. The CDR3 loop reads CASSLDGVGYTF. CDR3 coding DNA: TGTGCCAGCAGTCTGGACGGCGTCGGCTACACCTTC.

This clone was picked up many times. The chain couples TRBV5-4 to TRBJ2-5; 7 nucleotides line up with TRBD2. V was pared by 0 bases and J by 1 base, with 3 bases of the junction left unmatched. Germline lookup yields CDR1 SGHNT and CDR2 YYREEE (reference sequence). The CDR3 has 15 amino acids. The CDR3: CASSLERGSQETQYF. In nucleotides, the CDR3 is TGTGCCAGCAGCTTGGAACGCGGGAGCCAAGAGACCCAGTACTTC.

This chain links TRBV18 with TRBJ1-4; no firm D call. V shed 2 bases and J shed 4 bases, with 5 bases lying between them. The germline V gene has CDR1 KGHSH and CDR2 LQKENI. This CDR3 has 13 amino acids. The CDR3 spells CASSPRLNEKLFF. The CDR3 DNA reads TGTGCCAGCTCACCAAGACTTAATGAAAAACTGTTTTTT. Together with reference TRBV18 and TRBJ1-4, the CDR3 gives the full variable domain: NAGVMQNPRHLVRRRGQEARLRCSPMKGHSHVYWYRQLPEEGLKFMVYLQKENIIDESGMPKERFSAEFPKEGPSILRIQQVVRGDSAAYFCASSPRLNEKLFFGSGTQLSVL.

This clone was observed many times. Other DNA variants within this sample encode the same CDR3. The chain recombines TRBV11-2 with TRBJ1-4; D ambiguous. V lost 1 base and J 4 bases, leaving 4 bases between the germline ends. CDR1 SGHAT and CDR2 FQNNGV come from the germline V gene. The CDR3 runs 13 residues. CDR3 coding DNA: TGTGCCAGCAGCTTAGGGGTTAATGAAAAACTGTTTTTT. This codes for CASSLGVNEKLFF.

V and J are TRBV27 and TRBJ2-7; 8 positions agree with TRBD2. V lost 3 bases and J lost 0; bases outside the gene matches: 13. CDR1 MNHEY and CDR2 SMNVEV come from the germline V gene (reference sequence). CDR3 length equals 18 residues. The CDR3 nucleotides are TGTGCCAGCAGTTTGGACGGAGGATTAGCGGGAAGCTCCTACGAGCAGTACTTC. Protein sequence: CASSLDGGLAGSSYEQYF.

With regard to this clone: A far larger clone differs by one base, so this is likely a read error. Other DNA sequences in this specimen translate into the identical CDR3. The rearrangement uses TRBV5-6 and TRBJ1-5; TRBD1 might be the D (5 bases). CDR1 and CDR2 (germline): SGHDT, YYEEEE. CDR3 length equals 17 residues. The CDR3 DNA sequence: TGTGCTAGCAGCTCTATGAGGGGACGACATAGCAATCAGCCCCAGCATTTT. Protein: CASSSMRGRHSNQPQHF.

This clone has ten or more counts. V usage is TRBV10-3 and J usage is TRBJ1-5, with unresolved D. The CDR3 totals 15 residues. CDR1 is ENHRY and CDR2 is SYGVKD in the germline V gene. Trimming took 6 bases from V and 2 from J, leaving 14 bases between them. The CDR3 loop reads CAIREGGEGNQPQHF. The CDR3 nucleotides are TGTGCCATCAGAGAGGGCGGCGAGGGCAATCAGCCCCAGCATTTT.

This rearrangement joins TRBV2 to TRBJ1-3; D is perhaps TRBD1 (5 bases). Germline V gene data show CDR1 as SNHLY and CDR2 as FYNNEI. V shed 7 bases and J shed 4 bases, with 11 bases lying between them. The CDR3 totals 13 residues. CDR3 amino acids: CASTGQNGNTIYF. The CDR3 coding sequence is TGTGCCAGCACTGGACAAAACGGAAACACCATATATTTT.

This sequence joins TRBV5-1 and TRBJ2-3; D uncertain. Germline lookup yields CDR1 SGHRS and CDR2 YFSETQ. The length of the CDR3 is 14 residues. Trimming cost V 4 bases and J 2 bases, with 11 bases left between them. Here the CDR3 reads CASSRDPPTDTQYF. The CDR3 bases are TGCGCCAGCAGCCGAGACCCACCCACAGATACGCAGTATTTT.

This clone was observed a handful of times. A far larger clone lies a single base away; this is likely a read error. The CDR3 nucleotides are TGTGCCAGCAGCTTAGAGACAGGGTGCGAAGCTTTCTTT. The encoded protein is CASSLETGCEAFF. V and J are TRBV7-9 and TRBJ1-1, with TRBD1 identical over 7 bases. The CDR3 length is 13 residues. With 1 base clipped from V and 8 bases from J, the junction kept 4 bases outside the gene matches. The germline V gene has CDR1 SEHNR and CDR2 FQNEAQ (reference sequence).

V usage is TRBV19 and J usage is TRBJ2-1; 7 bases fit TRBD1. The trim removed 3 bases at V and 4 bases at J, leaving 6 bases unmatched. CDR3 size: 15 residues. Germline values: CDR1 LNHDA, CDR2 SQIVND (reference sequence). The CDR3 DNA follows: TGTGCCAGTAGTATTTCTAGCAGGGGGTACAATGAGCAGTTCTTC. Protein sequence: CASSISSRGYNEQFF.

The chain employs TRBV15 and TRBJ2-2, with D unclear. Per germline, CDR1 LNHNV and CDR2 YYDKDF (reference sequence). The CDR3 consists of 14 residues. Trimming shortened V by 0 bases and J by 6 bases, and 8 bases separated the two germline ends. CDR3 nucleotides: TGTGCCACCAGCAGAGATCCAAACTCCGGGGAGCTGTTTTTT. Amino acids: CATSRDPNSGELFF.

V gene TRBV2 combines with J gene TRBJ2-5; D is possibly TRBD2 (6 bases). The V end lost 7 bases, the J end lost 5 bases, and 14 bases lay between the germline ends. This CDR3 is built from 13 residues. The V gene's germline CDR1 is SNHLY and CDR2 FYNNEI. The CDR3 spells CASTLGGGETQYF. For the CDR3, the DNA is TGTGCCAGCACCCTCGGGGGTGGGGAGACCCAGTACTTC.

DNA of the CDR3: TGCAGCGTTGATGCAGGGGTGGACAAGCAGTACTTC. Amino acid sequence: CSVDAGVDKQYF. V usage is TRBV29-1 and J usage is TRBJ2-7; a weak D match, TRBD1 (6 bases). The V end was cut by 3 bases, the J end by 8 bases, with 14 bases between. Germline V CDR1 and CDR2: SQVTM, ANQGSEA. CDR3 length equals 12 residues.

Comments on this clone: This may be a read error, as it is one base from a much larger clone. This sample includes further DNA sequences coding for the same CDR3. The gene calls are TRBV5-4 and TRBJ2-5; 9 bases fit TRBD1. Germline CDR1 reads SGHNT; CDR2 reads YYREEE (reference sequence). CDR3 length: 15 amino acids. CDR3 DNA: TGTGCCAGCAGCTCTCCGGGACAGGGAGAAGAGACCCAATACTTC. The encoded protein is CASSSPGQGEETQYF. Full variable domain (missing parts from reference TRBV5-4 and TRBJ2-5): ETGVTQSPTHLIKTRGQQVTLRCSSQSGHNTVSWYQQALGQGPQFIFQYYREEENGRGNFPPRFSGLQFPNYSSELNVNALELDDSALYLCASSSPGQGEETQYFGPGTRLLVL.